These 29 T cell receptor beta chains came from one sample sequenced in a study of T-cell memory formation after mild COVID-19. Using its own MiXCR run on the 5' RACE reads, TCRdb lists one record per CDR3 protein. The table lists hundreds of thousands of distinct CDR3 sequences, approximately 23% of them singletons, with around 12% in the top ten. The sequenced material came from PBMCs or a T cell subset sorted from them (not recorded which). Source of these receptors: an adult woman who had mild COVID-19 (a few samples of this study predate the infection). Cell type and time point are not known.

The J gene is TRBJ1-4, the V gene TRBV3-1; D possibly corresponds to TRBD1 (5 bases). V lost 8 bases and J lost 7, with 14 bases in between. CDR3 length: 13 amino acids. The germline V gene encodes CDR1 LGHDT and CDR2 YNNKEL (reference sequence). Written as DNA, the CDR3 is TGTGCCAGCGGGGATCCGGGGCGTGAAAAACTGTTTTTT. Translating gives CASGDPGREKLFF.

CDR3 in DNA: TGTGCCAGCAGTTTAACGTTTGGCCAGAGGACTGAAGCTTTCTTT. Its translation: CASSLTFGQRTEAFF. The V and J genes are TRBV12-3 or TRBV12-4 and TRBJ1-1, with D uncertain. Trimming stripped 2 bases from V and 5 bases from J, with 15 bases between. The CDR3 has 15 residues.

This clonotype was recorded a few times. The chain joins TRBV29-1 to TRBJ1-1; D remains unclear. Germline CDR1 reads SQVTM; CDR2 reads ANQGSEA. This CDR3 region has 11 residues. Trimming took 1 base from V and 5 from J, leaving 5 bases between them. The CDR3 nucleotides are TGCAGCGTTGAAGGGGTTACTGAAGCTTTCTTT. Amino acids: CSVEGVTEAFF.

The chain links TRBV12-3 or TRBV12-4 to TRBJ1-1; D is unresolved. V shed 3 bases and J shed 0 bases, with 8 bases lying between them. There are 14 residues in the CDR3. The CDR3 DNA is TGTGCCAGCAGTTTTGCTGATTTGAACACTGAAGCTTTCTTT. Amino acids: CASSFADLNTEAFF.

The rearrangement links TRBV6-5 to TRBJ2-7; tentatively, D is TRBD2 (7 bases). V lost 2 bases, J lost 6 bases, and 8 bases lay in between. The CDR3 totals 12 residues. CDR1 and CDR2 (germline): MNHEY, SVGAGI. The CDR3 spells CASSYRGAEQYF. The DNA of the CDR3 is TGTGCCAGCAGTTACCGGGGGGCCGAGCAGTACTTC.

Here the CDR3 DNA reads TGCAGTGCTAGAGATCGAAGCGGTAAGGCCTACGAGCAGTACTTC. It encodes CSARDRSGKAYEQYF. The V and J genes are TRBV20-1 and TRBJ2-7, with a weak D call TRBD2 (5 bases). The V and J ends lost 0 bases and 2 bases respectively, with 14 bases between them. Germline V CDR1 and CDR2: DFQATT, SNEGSKA (reference sequence). The CDR3 extends over 15 amino acids.

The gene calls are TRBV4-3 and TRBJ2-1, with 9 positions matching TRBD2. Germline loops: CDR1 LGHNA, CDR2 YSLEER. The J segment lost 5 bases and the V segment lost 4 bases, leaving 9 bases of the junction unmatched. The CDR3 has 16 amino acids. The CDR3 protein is CASSRQGLALNNEQFF. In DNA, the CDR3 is TGCGCCAGCAGCCGGCAGGGACTAGCTTTAAACAATGAGCAGTTCTTC.

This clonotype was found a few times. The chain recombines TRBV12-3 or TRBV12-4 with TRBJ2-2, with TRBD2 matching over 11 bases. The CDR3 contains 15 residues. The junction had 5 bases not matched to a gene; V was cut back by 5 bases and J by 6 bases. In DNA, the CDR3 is TGTGCCAGCAGTCTACTAGCGGGAGATTCCGGGGAGCTGTTTTTT. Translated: CASSLLAGDSGELFF.

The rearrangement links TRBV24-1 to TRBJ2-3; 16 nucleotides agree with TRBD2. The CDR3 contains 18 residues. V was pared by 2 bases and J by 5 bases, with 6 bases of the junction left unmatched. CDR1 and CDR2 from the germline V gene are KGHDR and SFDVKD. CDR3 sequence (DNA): TGTGCCACCAGTGATTGGGGGACTAGCGGGGGGGCCTTAGATACGCAGTATTTT. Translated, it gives CATSDWGTSGGALDTQYF.

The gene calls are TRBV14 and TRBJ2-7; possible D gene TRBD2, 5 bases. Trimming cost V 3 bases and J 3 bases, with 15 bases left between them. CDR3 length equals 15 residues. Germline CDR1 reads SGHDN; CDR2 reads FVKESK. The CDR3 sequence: CASSQMLGVNYEQYF. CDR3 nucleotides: TGTGCCAGCAGCCAGATGCTCGGGGTCAACTACGAGCAGTACTTC.

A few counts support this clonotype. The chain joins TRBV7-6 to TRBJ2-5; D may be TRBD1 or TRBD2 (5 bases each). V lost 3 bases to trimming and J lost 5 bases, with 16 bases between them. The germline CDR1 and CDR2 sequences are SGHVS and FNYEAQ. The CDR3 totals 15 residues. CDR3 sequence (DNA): TGTGCCAGCAGCTTTGGGGCAGGGAGTCAGGAGACCCAGTACTTC. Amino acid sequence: CASSFGAGSQETQYF. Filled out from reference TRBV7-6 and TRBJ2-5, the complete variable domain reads GAGVSQSPRYKVTKRGQDVALRCDPISGHVSLYWYRQALGQGPEFLTYFNYEAQQDKSGLPNDRFSAERPEGSISTLTIQRTEQRDSAMYRCASSFGAGSQETQYFGPGTRLLVL.

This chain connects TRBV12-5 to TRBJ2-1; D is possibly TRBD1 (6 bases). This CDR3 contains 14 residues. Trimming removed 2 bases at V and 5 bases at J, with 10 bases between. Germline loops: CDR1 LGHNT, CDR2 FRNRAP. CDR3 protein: CASGLLTGNNEQFF. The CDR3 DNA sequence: TGTGCTAGTGGTTTGTTGACAGGTAACAATGAGCAGTTCTTC.

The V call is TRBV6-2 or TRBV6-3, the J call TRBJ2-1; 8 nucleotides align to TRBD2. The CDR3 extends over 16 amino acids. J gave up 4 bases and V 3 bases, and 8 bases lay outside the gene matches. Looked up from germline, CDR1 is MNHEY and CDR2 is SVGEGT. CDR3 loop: CASSYLGRAPYNEQFF. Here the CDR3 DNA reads TGTGCCAGCAGTTATCTCGGGAGGGCCCCGTACAATGAGCAGTTCTTC.

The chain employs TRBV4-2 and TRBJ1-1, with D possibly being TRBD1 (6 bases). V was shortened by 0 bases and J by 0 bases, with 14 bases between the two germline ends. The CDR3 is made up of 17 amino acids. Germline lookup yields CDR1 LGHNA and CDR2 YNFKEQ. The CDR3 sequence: CASSQDSFRQVNTEAFF. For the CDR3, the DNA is TGTGCCAGCAGCCAAGATTCATTTAGACAGGTGAACACTGAAGCTTTCTTT.

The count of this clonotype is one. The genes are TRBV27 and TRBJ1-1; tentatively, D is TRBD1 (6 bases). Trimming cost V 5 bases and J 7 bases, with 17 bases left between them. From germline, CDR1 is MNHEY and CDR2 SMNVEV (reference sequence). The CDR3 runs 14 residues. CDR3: CASSTWTEQDEAFF. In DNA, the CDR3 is TGTGCCAGCAGTACCTGGACAGAGCAAGATGAAGCTTTCTTT.

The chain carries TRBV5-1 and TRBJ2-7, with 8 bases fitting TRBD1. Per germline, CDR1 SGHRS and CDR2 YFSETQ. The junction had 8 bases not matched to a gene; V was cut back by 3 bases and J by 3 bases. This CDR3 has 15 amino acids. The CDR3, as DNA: TGCGCCAGCAGCTCCCAGGGGGCAGAAAACTACGAGCAGTACTTC. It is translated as CASSSQGAENYEQYF.

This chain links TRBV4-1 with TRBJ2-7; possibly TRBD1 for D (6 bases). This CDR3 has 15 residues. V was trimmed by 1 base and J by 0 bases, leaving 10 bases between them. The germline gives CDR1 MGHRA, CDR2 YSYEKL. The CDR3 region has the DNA TGCGCCAGCAGCCAAGTTCTACAGGGCTCCTACGAGCAGTACTTC. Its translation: CASSQVLQGSYEQYF.

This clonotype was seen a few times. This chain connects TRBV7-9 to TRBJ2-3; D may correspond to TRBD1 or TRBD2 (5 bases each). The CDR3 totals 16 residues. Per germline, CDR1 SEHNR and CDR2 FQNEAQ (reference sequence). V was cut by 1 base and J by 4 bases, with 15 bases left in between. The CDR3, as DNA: TGTGCCAGCAGCTTAGGGCCGGGGACGGCTTCAGATACGCAGTATTTT. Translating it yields CASSLGPGTASDTQYF.

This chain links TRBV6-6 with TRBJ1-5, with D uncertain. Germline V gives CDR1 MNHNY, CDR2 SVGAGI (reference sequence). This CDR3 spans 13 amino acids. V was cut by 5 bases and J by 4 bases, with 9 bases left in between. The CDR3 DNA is TGTGCCAGCAGTACGACGGTAAATCAGCCCCAGCATTTT. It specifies CASSTTVNQPQHF.

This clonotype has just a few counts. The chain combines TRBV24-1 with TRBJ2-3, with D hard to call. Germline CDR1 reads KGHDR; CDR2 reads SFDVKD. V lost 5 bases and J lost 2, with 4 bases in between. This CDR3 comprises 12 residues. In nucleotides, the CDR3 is TGTGCCACCAGTGGAAACACAGATACGCAGTATTTT. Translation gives CATSGNTDTQYF.

The CDR3 is CASSQGDSTDTQYF. CDR3 nucleotides: TGTGCCAGCAGCCAAGGGGACAGCACAGATACGCAGTATTTT. This chain uses TRBV3-1 with TRBJ2-3, with D perhaps being TRBD1 or TRBD2 (5 bases each). The CDR3 sequence is 14 residues long. The germline CDR1 and CDR2 sequences are LGHDT and YNNKEL (reference sequence). Between the trimmed V and J ends, which lost 1 base and 0 bases, there was a span of 5 bases.

The CDR3 coding sequence is TGTGCCAGCAGCTCTCCTGGGGAGGTTAAGTATGGCTACACCTTC. The encoded protein is CASSSPGEVKYGYTF. This chain joins TRBV6-5 and TRBJ1-2; D remains unclear. Germline V lookup: CDR1 MNHEY, CDR2 SVGAGI. The CDR3 is 15 amino acids. Trimming stripped 6 bases from V and 5 bases from J, with 19 bases between.

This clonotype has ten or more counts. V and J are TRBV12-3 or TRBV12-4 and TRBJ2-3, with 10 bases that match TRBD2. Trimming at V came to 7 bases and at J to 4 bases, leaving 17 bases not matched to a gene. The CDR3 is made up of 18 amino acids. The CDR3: CASIRRLTAGGRADTQYF. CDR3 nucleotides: TGTGCCAGCATCCGGAGGCTTACAGCGGGGGGGCGGGCAGATACGCAGTATTTT.

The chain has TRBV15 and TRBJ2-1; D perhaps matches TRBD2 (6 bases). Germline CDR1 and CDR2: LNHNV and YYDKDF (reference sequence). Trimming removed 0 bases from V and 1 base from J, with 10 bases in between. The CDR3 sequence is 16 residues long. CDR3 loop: CATSRDLADSYNEQFF. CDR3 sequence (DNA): TGTGCCACCAGCAGAGATTTAGCGGATTCCTACAATGAGCAGTTCTTC.

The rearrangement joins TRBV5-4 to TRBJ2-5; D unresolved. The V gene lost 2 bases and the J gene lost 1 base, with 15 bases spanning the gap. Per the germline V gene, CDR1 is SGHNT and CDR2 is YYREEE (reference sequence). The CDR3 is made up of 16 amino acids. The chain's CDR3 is CASSFGRIDSQETQYF. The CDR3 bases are TGTGCCAGCAGCTTCGGACGGATCGATTCCCAAGAGACCCAGTACTTC.

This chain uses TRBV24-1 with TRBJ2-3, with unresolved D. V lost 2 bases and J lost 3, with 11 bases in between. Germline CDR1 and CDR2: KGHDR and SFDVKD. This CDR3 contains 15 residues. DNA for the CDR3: TGTGCCACCAGTGATTCTGAGACACCAACAGATACGCAGTATTTT. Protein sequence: CATSDSETPTDTQYF.

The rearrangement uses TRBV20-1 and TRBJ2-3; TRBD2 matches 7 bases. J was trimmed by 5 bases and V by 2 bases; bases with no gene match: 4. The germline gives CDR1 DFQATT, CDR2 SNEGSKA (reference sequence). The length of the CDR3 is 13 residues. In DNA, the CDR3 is TGCAGTGCTAGAAGACTAGCTGTAGATACGCAGTATTTT. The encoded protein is CSARRLAVDTQYF.

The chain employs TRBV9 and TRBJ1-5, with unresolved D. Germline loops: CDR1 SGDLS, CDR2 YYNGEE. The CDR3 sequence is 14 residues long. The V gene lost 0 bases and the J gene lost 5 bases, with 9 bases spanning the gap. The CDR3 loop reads CASSVGSFDQPQHF. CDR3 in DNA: TGTGCCAGCAGCGTAGGCAGCTTCGATCAGCCCCAGCATTTT. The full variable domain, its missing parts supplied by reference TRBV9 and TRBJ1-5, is DSGVTQTPKHLITATGQRVTLRCSPRSGDLSVYWYQQSLDQGLQFLIQYYNGEERAKGNILERFSAQQFPDLHSELNLSSLELGDSALYFCASSVGSFDQPQHFGDGTRLSIL.

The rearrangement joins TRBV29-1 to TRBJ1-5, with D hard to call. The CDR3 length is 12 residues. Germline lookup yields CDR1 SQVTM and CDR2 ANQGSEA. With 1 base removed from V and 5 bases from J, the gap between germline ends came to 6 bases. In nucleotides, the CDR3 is TGCAGCGTTGAAGGGGAGGATCAGCCCCAGCATTTT. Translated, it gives CSVEGEDQPQHF.